These 15 T cell receptor beta chains came from one sample sequenced in a study of cytomegalovirus exposure and HLA in healthy donors. TCRdb's table, derived via immunoSEQ multiplex PCR, lists solely in-frame clones and lacks some. The sample records roughly 50,000 clones, approximately 93% being singletons. Material: PBMCs. The receptors were gathered from a woman aged 18-35 years in good health and CMV-seropositive.

This chain joins TRBV4-1 and TRBJ1-2; TRBD1 aligns across 9 bases. V was pared by 0 bases and J by 4 bases, with 3 bases of the junction left unmatched. From germline, CDR1 is MGHRA and CDR2 YSYEKL. This CDR3 is built from 15 residues. The DNA of the CDR3 is TGCGCCAGCAGCCAAGATTGGACAGGGGCCTATGGCTACACCTTC. Protein product: CASSQDWTGAYGYTF.

This clone has more than one count but fewer than ten. This chain connects TRBV28 to TRBJ1-1; D perhaps matches TRBD1 (5 bases). Deletions cut 6 bases from V and 7 bases from J, with 9 bases between. Germline values: CDR1 MDHEN, CDR2 SYDVKM. This CDR3 is built from 11 residues. CDR3: CASRAGGEAFF. DNA of the CDR3: TGTGCCAGCAGGGCGGGGGGTGAAGCTTTCTTT.

This chain links TRBV7-2 with TRBJ1-4; D gene unclear. The length of the CDR3 is 16 residues. From germline, CDR1 is SGHTA and CDR2 FQGNSA. V dropped 1 base and J dropped 2 bases, with 11 bases sitting between them. CDR3 region: CASSLGQRSTNEKLFF. CDR3 sequence (DNA): TGTGCCAGCAGCTTAGGGCAGCGGTCGACTAATGAAAAACTGTTTTTT. The entire variable domain, with the rest obtained from reference TRBV7-2 and TRBJ1-4, is as follows: GAGVSQSPSNKVTEKGKDVELRCDPISGHTALYWYRQSLGQGLEFLIYFQGNSAPDKSGLPSDRFSAERTGGSVSTLTIQRTQQEDSAVYLCASSLGQRSTNEKLFFGSGTQLSVL.

The chain couples TRBV19 to TRBJ1-4; TRBD1 is a possible D gene (6 bases). V dropped 7 bases and J dropped 4 bases, with 19 bases sitting between them. The CDR3 runs 16 residues. From germline, CDR1 is LNHDA and CDR2 SQIVND (reference sequence). The CDR3 region is CASTNSRQDGNEKLFF. The DNA for the CDR3 is TGTGCCAGTACAAATAGCCGACAGGACGGTAATGAAAAACTGTTTTTT.

The chain couples TRBV4-3 to TRBJ1-1; D is uncertain. The CDR3 runs to 14 residues. Germline assignment: CDR1 LGHNA and CDR2 YSLEER. Trimming shortened V by 0 bases and J by 0 bases, and 5 bases separated the two germline ends. This CDR3 is CASSQDVLNTEAFF. CDR3 nucleotide sequence: TGCGCCAGCAGCCAAGATGTCTTGAACACTGAAGCTTTCTTT.

V gene TRBV11-2 combines with J gene TRBJ2-7; a possible D gene is TRBD1 (5 bases). The CDR3 length is 16 residues. CDR1 SGHAT and CDR2 FQNNGV come from the germline V gene. V lost 0 bases and J 0 bases, leaving 12 bases between the germline ends. The DNA of the CDR3 is TGTGCCAGCAGCTTAGAAGGACACCGGAGCTCCTACGAGCAGTACTTC. Protein sequence: CASSLEGHRSSYEQYF.

CDR3 sequence: CASSLGGMFEKLFF. The DNA for the CDR3 is TGTGCCAGCAGTTTAGGGGGGATGTTTGAAAAACTGTTTTTT. This rearrangement joins TRBV27 to TRBJ1-4; D might be TRBD1 (5 bases). This CDR3 has 14 residues. Germline CDR1 and CDR2: MNHEY and SMNVEV (reference sequence). Trimming pared 2 bases from V and 7 bases from J, leaving 11 bases between.

The chain joins TRBV2 to TRBJ1-1; D gene ambiguous. The germline gives CDR1 SNHLY, CDR2 FYNNEI. Deletions cut 6 bases from V and 3 bases from J, with 8 bases between. This CDR3 spans 12 amino acids. The CDR3 coding sequence is TGTGCCAGCAGCCCCCCGTACACTGAAGCTTTCTTT. Amino acid sequence: CASSPPYTEAFF. Variable domain in full (rest from reference TRBV2 and TRBJ1-1): EPEVTQTPSHQVTQMGQEVILRCVPISNHLYFYWYRQILGQKVEFLVSFYNNEISEKSEIFDDQFSVERPDGSNFTLKIRSTKLEDSAMYFCASSPPYTEAFFGQGTRLTVV.

Written as DNA, the CDR3 is TGTGCCAGCAGCTCGACTGACAGGGTCAATGGCTACACCTTC. The encoded protein is CASSSTDRVNGYTF. V and J are TRBV5-6 and TRBJ1-2; 7 bases align to TRBD1. V shed 3 bases and J 6 bases; nucleotides not matched to a gene: 8. The CDR3 is 14 amino acids. Germline loops: CDR1 SGHDT, CDR2 YYEEEE.

In this sample, this clone turned up once. J is TRBJ1-3 and V is TRBV6-5; 8 bases line up with TRBD1. The CDR3 has 11 amino acids. Losses at the gene ends were 2 bases for V and 16 bases for J; bases not matched to a gene: 4. The germline gives CDR1 MNHEY, CDR2 SVGAGI. The CDR3 sequence: CASSYRDRRYF. The DNA for the CDR3 is TGTGCCAGCAGTTACCGGGACAGGAGGTATTTT.

The chain recombines TRBV5-1 with TRBJ2-7, with 9 bases lining up with TRBD1. Losses at the gene ends were 4 bases for V and 7 bases for J; bases not matched to a gene: 9. The CDR3 totals 14 residues. Germline V gene data show CDR1 as SGHRS and CDR2 as YFSETQ. The CDR3 DNA sequence: TGCGCCAGCAGCGACTACAGGGGGCTTGAAGAGCAGTACTTC. Protein product: CASSDYRGLEEQYF.

This clone was observed a few times. This CDR3 is CSGEYGDEQFF. CDR3 DNA: TGCAGTGGAGAGTACGGTGATGAGCAGTTCTTC. This sequence joins TRBV29-1 and TRBJ2-1, with unresolved D. The CDR3 loop spans 11 amino acids. The germline V gene encodes CDR1 SQVTM and CDR2 ANQGSEA.

V and J are TRBV13 and TRBJ1-2, with D tentatively TRBD1 (5 bases). Germline CDR1 PRHDT, CDR2 FYEKMQ (reference sequence). This CDR3 has 13 residues. Trimming cost V 3 bases and J 6 bases, with 11 bases left between them. The DNA of the CDR3 is TGTGCCAGCAGCTTCCAGGGAGGGAATGGCTACACCTTC. Its translation: CASSFQGGNGYTF.

The chain couples TRBV11-1 to TRBJ2-1; possibly TRBD2 for D (7 bases). Deletions cut 2 bases from V and 3 bases from J, with 17 bases between. Germline CDR1 SGHAT, CDR2 FQDESV (reference sequence). This CDR3 contains 17 residues. The CDR3 DNA is TGTGCCAGCAGCTTAAATTCTAGGGAGGGGGTCTACAATGAGCAGTTCTTC. Residues: CASSLNSREGVYNEQFF.

This clone occurred once. The chain is built from TRBV19 and TRBJ2-5, with 10 bases lining up with TRBD1. Germline V lookup: CDR1 LNHDA, CDR2 SQIVND (reference sequence). The ends lost 4 bases at V and 4 bases at J; junction bases unmatched: 6. The CDR3 extends over 15 amino acids. CDR3 sequence (DNA): TGTGCCAGTAGTAAACGGACAGGGGGGAGAGAGACCCAGTACTTC. It encodes CASSKRTGGRETQYF.